This entry lists 8 T cell receptor beta chains sequenced from one sample in a study of T-cell memory formation after mild COVID-19. Via MiXCR, TCRdb re-called the 5' RACE reads, giving one row per CDR3 protein. The sample lists about 360,000 distinct CDR3 sequences, 10% to 15% occurring once. Sequencing used PBMCs or a T cell subset sorted from them (not recorded which). The receptors derive from a young man who had mild COVID-19 (a few samples of this study predate the infection). Cell type and time point are not known.

V usage is TRBV29-1 and J usage is TRBJ2-3; no clear D gene. There are 12 residues in the CDR3. Germline V CDR1 and CDR2: SQVTM, ANQGSEA. Trimming shortened V by 0 bases and J by 4 bases, and 5 bases separated the two germline ends. CDR3: CSVEDPADTQYF. DNA of the CDR3: TGCAGCGTTGAAGATCCGGCAGATACGCAGTATTTT.

This clonotype has at least ten counts. This chain connects TRBV5-1 to TRBJ2-1; unclear D gene. This CDR3 spans 14 amino acids. CDR1 is SGHRS and CDR2 is YFSETQ in the germline V gene. V was shortened by 0 bases and J by 7 bases, with 11 bases between the two germline ends. CDR3 in amino acids: CASSLEASENEQFF. As DNA, the CDR3 is TGCGCCAGCAGCTTGGAGGCCAGCGAGAATGAGCAGTTCTTC.

Many counts were recorded for this clonotype. CDR3 protein: CASSKSETEHEYGLEQYF. CDR3 bases: TGTGCCAGCAGCAAGAGCGAGACGGAGCACGAATACGGCTTGGAGCAGTACTTC. The V and J genes are TRBV7-8 and TRBJ2-7; D not certain. The CDR3 length is 18 residues. Germline V lookup: CDR1 SGHVS, CDR2 FQNEAQ. The V end was cut by 5 bases, the J end by 7 bases, with 30 bases between.

This clonotype has more than one count but fewer than ten. V gene TRBV4-2 combines with J gene TRBJ2-2; a weak D match, TRBD2 (5 bases). Between the trimmed V and J ends, which lost 4 bases and 8 bases, there was a span of 14 bases. CDR1 LGHNA and CDR2 YNFKEQ come from the germline V gene. CDR3 length equals 14 residues. Written as DNA, the CDR3 is TGTGCCAGCAGCCTCCCCGCGGGCGGTGGGGAGCTGTTTTTT. Protein product: CASSLPAGGGELFF.

This clonotype was detected many times. V usage is TRBV24-1 and J usage is TRBJ2-3, with D possibly TRBD2 on 6 matching bases. Germline V gene sequence: CDR1 KGHDR, CDR2 SFDVKD. The CDR3 totals 13 residues. Trimming shortened V by 7 bases and J by 0 bases, and 7 bases separated the two germline ends. The CDR3: CATSGTSTDTQYF. CDR3 DNA sequence: TGTGCCACCAGCGGGACTAGCACAGATACGCAGTATTTT.

The chain is built from TRBV20-1 and TRBJ2-7, with 11 bases identical to TRBD1. The CDR3 has 14 residues. The germline V gene has CDR1 DFQATT and CDR2 SNEGSKA (reference sequence). V shed 3 bases, J shed 6 bases, and the junction held 7 bases outside the gene matches. CDR3 in DNA: TGCAGTGCTAGGGGGGACAGGGGGATTTTCGAGCAGTACTTC. Residues: CSARGDRGIFEQYF.

This clonotype was seen a handful of times. The rearrangement joins TRBV6-2 or TRBV6-3 to TRBJ1-5; TRBD1 aligns across 8 bases. J gave up 0 bases and V 7 bases, and 11 bases lay outside the gene matches. Germline V gene sequence: CDR1 MNHEY, CDR2 SVGEGT. The CDR3 is 17 residues long. The CDR3 sequence is CASNHRGKAYSNQPQHF. The CDR3 region has the DNA TGTGCCAGCAACCACAGGGGGAAGGCTTATAGCAATCAGCCCCAGCATTTT.

The V gene is TRBV7-8, the J gene TRBJ2-1, with 9 nucleotides matching TRBD1. This CDR3 has 15 residues. Losses at the gene ends were 4 bases for V and 6 bases for J; bases not matched to a gene: 7. Looked up from germline, CDR1 is SGHVS and CDR2 is FQNEAQ. CDR3 in DNA: TGTGCCAGCAGCTCCGACAGGGGGGTAGGCAATGAGCAGTTCTTC. Amino acid sequence: CASSSDRGVGNEQFF.